What follows describes a single TCR beta chain. Its antigen is as yet unknown. J lost 4 bases, V lost 2 bases, and 11 bases had no gene match. The germline CDR1 and CDR2 sequences are SGHNT and YYREEE (reference sequence). The CDR3 consists of 16 residues. The data were taken from a study of shared clonotypes between healthy human individuals. Study conclusions and caveats: Estimated clonotype richness was generally higher in naive than memory subsets.

Measured with immunoSEQ multiplex PCR; TCRdb has only the in-frame clones, and not every one. The sample holds millions of clones; roughly 94% are singletons and the top ten take roughly 1.1%. Terminally differentiated effector memory CD45RA+ cells were left out of the naive CD8 fraction, which was CD45RO-negative and positively selected for CCR7. Sequenced sample: naive CD8+ T cells sorted from blood. The TCR sequence derives from a man between 18 and 29 years old in good health. The rearrangement links TRBV5-4 to TRBJ2-7; 8 positions match TRBD2. CDR3 sequence: CASSFDSASGLYEQYF. The CDR3 DNA is TGTGCCAGCAGCTTCGATTCGGCTAGCGGGCTATACGAGCAGTACTTC.